Each of the 12 T cell receptor beta chains below was sequenced from the same sample in a study of blood T cell repertoires in COVID-19. Generated by immunoSEQ multiplex PCR, the TCRdb table keeps only in-frame clones and is missing some. Of about 90,000 clones listed, about 91% were seen once; the top ten hold about 1.7%. Sequencing was carried out using peripheral blood. These receptors came from a human donor with active COVID-19. The donor label of this sample is uncertain.

The V gene is TRBV2, the J gene TRBJ1-2; D might be TRBD1 (6 bases). Trimming pared 8 bases from V and 4 bases from J, leaving 11 bases between. Germline V gene lookup returns CDR1 SNHLY and CDR2 FYNNEI. This CDR3 has 12 amino acids. The CDR3 region is CASRSGVYGYTF. CDR3 DNA sequence: TGTGCCAGCCGTTCAGGGGTCTATGGCTACACCTTC.

The V gene is TRBV6-5, the J gene TRBJ1-1, with D perhaps matching TRBD1 (5 bases). The V end lost 6 bases, the J end lost 0 bases, and 8 bases lay between the germline ends. The CDR3 runs 13 residues. Germline V gene lookup returns CDR1 MNHEY and CDR2 SVGAGI. The CDR3 here is CASRPGVNTEAFF. CDR3 coding DNA: TGTGCCAGCAGGCCGGGGGTGAACACTGAAGCTTTCTTT.

This sequence joins TRBV5-6 and TRBJ1-1; 8 nucleotides line up with TRBD1. V gave up 5 bases and J gave up 0 bases; unmatched junction bases: 9. This CDR3 region has 16 residues. The germline gives CDR1 SGHDT, CDR2 YYEEEE. CDR3 sequence: CASSSDRDYVNTEAFF. In DNA form, the CDR3 reads TGTGCCAGCAGTTCGGACAGGGATTACGTGAACACTGAAGCTTTCTTT.

This chain links TRBV7-9 with TRBJ2-5, with 9 positions matching TRBD1. With V trimmed by 5 bases and J by 4 bases, 5 bases remained unmatched. Germline CDR1 reads SEHNR; CDR2 reads FQNEAQ (reference sequence). This CDR3 has 14 amino acids. In DNA form, the CDR3 reads TGTGCCAGCAGCCCAAGACAGGGGGGAGAGACCCAGTACTTC. This translates into CASSPRQGGETQYF.

The rearrangement joins TRBV11-2 to TRBJ1-2; no definite D call. Germline lookup yields CDR1 SGHAT and CDR2 FQNNGV. The CDR3 runs 14 residues. Trimming stripped 5 bases from V and 4 bases from J, with 14 bases between. The CDR3 loop is CASSTTTPPYGYTF. CDR3 DNA sequence: TGTGCCAGCAGCACAACGACACCTCCCTATGGCTACACCTTC.

The chain carries TRBV9 and TRBJ2-7; 11 positions agree with TRBD2. V shed 4 bases, J shed 6 bases, and the junction held 6 bases outside the gene matches. The CDR3 is made up of 14 amino acids. The germline gives CDR1 SGDLS, CDR2 YYNGEE. The DNA of the CDR3 is TGTGCCAGCAGCTCCGGGACTAGCGGCCCCGAGCAGTACTTC. This translates into CASSSGTSGPEQYF.

In nucleotides, the CDR3 is TGTGCCAGCAGCCTGACTGAATGGTGGACAGATACGCAGTATTTT. Protein sequence: CASSLTEWWTDTQYF. This chain joins TRBV9 and TRBJ2-3; no definite D call. There are 15 residues in the CDR3. V lost 4 bases, J lost 3 bases, and 15 bases lay in between. Germline CDR1 SGDLS, CDR2 YYNGEE.

The CDR3: CASSPLPGNNQPQHF. The CDR3 nucleotides are TGTGCCAGCAGTCCCCTGCCCGGGAACAATCAGCCCCAGCATTTT. J is TRBJ1-5 and V is TRBV27; D gene ambiguous. Trimming cost V 5 bases and J 3 bases, with 14 bases left between them. The CDR3 runs to 15 residues. Germline loops: CDR1 MNHEY, CDR2 SMNVEV (reference sequence).

The chain couples TRBV27 to TRBJ2-4; D perhaps matches TRBD2 (5 bases). V was trimmed by 4 bases and J by 0 bases, leaving 7 bases between them. Germline CDR1 and CDR2: MNHEY and SMNVEV (reference sequence). The CDR3 extends over 14 amino acids. The CDR3 DNA sequence: TGTGCCAGCAGTTCCGGGGTAGCCAAAAACATTCAGTACTTC. Translation: CASSSGVAKNIQYF.

The chain employs TRBV6-5 and TRBJ2-7; tentatively, D is TRBD2 (6 bases). From germline, CDR1 is MNHEY and CDR2 SVGAGI. The CDR3 length is 15 residues. V gave up 7 bases and J gave up 0 bases, with 16 bases separating them. CDR3 residues: CASTHSGEPSYEQYF. Written as DNA, the CDR3 is TGTGCCAGCACCCATTCGGGGGAGCCCTCCTACGAGCAGTACTTC.

The count of this clone is one. The V and J genes are TRBV19 and TRBJ1-1; the D gene is possibly TRBD1 (5 bases). This CDR3 is 13 amino acids long. The germline V gene encodes CDR1 LNHDA and CDR2 SQIVND (reference sequence). Trimming took off 5 bases at V and 2 bases at J, with 9 bases between the two ends. CDR3 nucleotide sequence: TGTGCCAGTAGTGCGGACACAAACACTGAAGCTTTCTTT. Amino acids: CASSADTNTEAFF. The variable domain in full, with the rest retrieved from reference TRBV19 and TRBJ1-1, is DGGITQSPKYLFRKEGQNVTLSCEQNLNHDAMYWYRQDPGQGLRLIYYSQIVNDFQKGDIAEGYSVSREKKESFPLTVTSAQKNPTAFYLCASSADTNTEAFFGQGTRLTVV.

The chain joins TRBV25-1 to TRBJ2-7; a possible D gene is TRBD1 (6 bases). The CDR3 spans 15 residues. Trimming pared 6 bases from V and 2 bases from J, leaving 17 bases between. Per the germline V gene, CDR1 is MGHDK and CDR2 is SYGVNS. This CDR3 is CASRGNRDKPYEQYF. The CDR3 region has the DNA TGTGCCAGCAGAGGGAACCGGGACAAACCCTACGAGCAGTACTTC.